The next 19 T cell receptor beta chains were all read from a single sample in a study of shared clonotypes between healthy human individuals. TCRdb keeps only in-frame clones here, not all; method: immunoSEQ multiplex PCR. The sample lists more than 900,000 clones; approximately 80% were seen once. Sequencing used memory CD4+ T cells from PBMCs. Documented subset: CD45RA-negative fraction. The receptors shown here come from a man younger than 30 in good health. Some clones in this sample may be carry-over from other donors' samples.

The V and J genes are TRBV5-1 and TRBJ2-2, with no clear D. The germline V gene encodes CDR1 SGHRS and CDR2 YFSETQ. V gave up 1 base and J gave up 7 bases, with 11 bases separating them. The CDR3 runs to 14 residues. The CDR3 DNA is TGCGCCAGCAGCTTGCTCAGCACGGGCGGGGAGCTGTTTTTT. Amino acids: CASSLLSTGGELFF.

The chain carries TRBV19 and TRBJ1-1; D remains ambiguous. This CDR3 spans 14 amino acids. The V end lost 10 bases, the J end lost 5 bases, and 20 bases lay between the germline ends. Germline lookup yields CDR1 LNHDA and CDR2 SQIVND (reference sequence). CDR3 residues: CATPVSRDSTEAFF. CDR3 DNA: TGTGCCACCCCAGTGTCGAGGGATAGTACTGAAGCTTTCTTT.

The V call is TRBV6-6, the J call TRBJ1-2; D perhaps matches TRBD1 (6 bases). The germline CDR1 and CDR2 sequences are MNHNY and SVGAGI (reference sequence). The V gene lost 4 bases and the J gene lost 4 bases, with 10 bases spanning the gap. The CDR3 extends over 13 amino acids. The CDR3 sequence is CASSSGQIYGYTF. The CDR3 bases are TGTGCCAGCAGTTCCGGACAGATCTATGGCTACACCTTC.

The chain links TRBV5-1 to TRBJ2-1; D gene uncertain. The CDR3 runs to 16 residues. Trimming removed 0 bases at V and 6 bases at J, with 16 bases between. The V gene's germline CDR1 is SGHRS and CDR2 YFSETQ. This CDR3 is CASSLGLDTVVNEQFF. The CDR3 DNA sequence: TGCGCCAGCAGCTTGGGTCTGGATACGGTAGTCAATGAGCAGTTCTTC.

This chain connects TRBV11-2 to TRBJ1-1; D possibly corresponds to TRBD1 (5 bases). CDR1 is SGHAT and CDR2 is FQNNGV in the germline V gene. V lost 4 bases and J 10 bases, leaving 13 bases between the germline ends. This CDR3 spans 12 amino acids. The CDR3 region is CASSSQRGGAFF. The DNA of the CDR3 is TGTGCCAGCAGCTCCCAACGGGGGGGAGCTTTCTTT.

The chain has TRBV15 and TRBJ2-5; 7 bases fit TRBD1. The germline CDR1 and CDR2 sequences are LNHNV and YYDKDF (reference sequence). The V and J ends lost 5 bases and 1 base, in that order; junction bases with no gene match: 10. This CDR3 is 16 amino acids long. Here the CDR3 reads CATSGRQGGTQETQYF. In DNA form, the CDR3 reads TGTGCCACCAGCGGTCGACAGGGTGGTACCCAAGAGACCCAGTACTTC.

The gene calls are TRBV7-7 and TRBJ1-4; no clear D gene. The CDR3 sequence is 17 residues long. Trimming removed 8 bases from V and 7 bases from J, with 26 bases in between. The germline V gene has CDR1 SSHAT and CDR2 FNYEAQ (reference sequence). CDR3 DNA: TGTGCCAGCGGCGCAAGGTTGTTTTGGGGTATGTTTGAAAAACTGTTTTTT. Protein sequence: CASGARLFWGMFEKLFF. The whole variable domain, filled in from reference TRBV7-7 and TRBJ1-4, reads GAGVSQSPRYKVTKRGQDVTLRCDPISSHATLYWYQQALGQGPEFLTYFNYEAQPDKSGLPSDRFSAERPEGSISTLTIQRTEQRDSAMYRCASGARLFWGMFEKLFFGSGTQLSVL.

The rearrangement uses TRBV9 and TRBJ2-1; D gene uncertain. The CDR3 spans 14 residues. Per germline, CDR1 SGDLS and CDR2 YYNGEE. The V end lost 4 bases, the J end lost 4 bases, and 12 bases lay between the germline ends. The CDR3 loop reads CASSTRGEYNEQFF. The CDR3 region has the DNA TGTGCCAGCAGCACCCGCGGAGAGTACAATGAGCAGTTCTTC.

The chain couples TRBV11-2 to TRBJ2-1; D tentatively fits TRBD1 or TRBD2 (5 bases each). V dropped 7 bases and J dropped 0 bases, with 16 bases sitting between them. The CDR3 length is 16 residues. The germline V gene has CDR1 SGHAT and CDR2 FQNNGV. The CDR3 nucleotides are TGTGCCAGCATGAGGGACCCCTTAAACTCCTACAATGAGCAGTTCTTC. Protein product: CASMRDPLNSYNEQFF.

The V gene is TRBV28, the J gene TRBJ1-5; 8 positions match TRBD1. The junction had 12 bases not matched to a gene; V was cut back by 7 bases and J by 7 bases. This CDR3 comprises 15 residues. The germline CDR1 and CDR2 sequences are MDHEN and SYDVKM. The CDR3 DNA reads TGTGCCAGCACTCGGACAGGGCGGGATCTCCAGCCCCAGCATTTT. This sequence encodes CASTRTGRDLQPQHF.

This clone has ten or more counts. The same CDR3 can be traced to other DNA sequences in this sample. The chain links TRBV6-4 to TRBJ2-2; D not resolved. Germline CDR1 reads MRHNA; CDR2 reads SNTAGT. The V end was cut by 0 bases, the J end by 1 base, with 6 bases between. The CDR3 has 15 residues. The CDR3: CASSDSGENTGELFF. The DNA of the CDR3 is TGTGCCAGCAGTGACTCTGGGGAGAACACCGGGGAGCTGTTTTTT.

This chain uses TRBV5-1 with TRBJ2-5; maybe TRBD2 (5 bases). With 0 bases removed from V and 5 bases from J, the gap between germline ends came to 11 bases. The V gene's germline CDR1 is SGHRS and CDR2 YFSETQ. The CDR3 is 14 amino acids. CDR3 loop: CASSLAGEWETQYF. DNA of the CDR3: TGCGCCAGCAGCTTGGCTGGGGAGTGGGAGACCCAGTACTTC.

The rearrangement uses TRBV5-4 and TRBJ2-1, with 7 bases identical to TRBD2. Looked up from germline, CDR1 is SGHNT and CDR2 is YYREEE (reference sequence). With 2 bases clipped from V and 1 base from J, the junction kept 6 bases outside the gene matches. The CDR3 contains 16 residues. CDR3 sequence (DNA): TGTGCCAGCAGCTTTTACGCGGGAGAGTCCTACAATGAGCAGTTCTTC. Translating it yields CASSFYAGESYNEQFF.

This clone came up a few times. The V gene is TRBV7-9, the J gene TRBJ1-4; the D gene is possibly TRBD1 (6 bases). CDR1 SEHNR and CDR2 FQNEAQ come from the germline V gene (reference sequence). The CDR3 spans 15 residues. V was trimmed by 8 bases and J by 0 bases, leaving 13 bases between them. The CDR3 sequence is CASRTGQTTNEKLFF. Here the CDR3 DNA reads TGTGCCAGCCGGACCGGACAGACAACTAATGAAAAACTGTTTTTT.

This clone was counted between two and nine times. The chain joins TRBV30 to TRBJ1-1, with D maybe TRBD1 (5 bases). CDR1 GTSNPN and CDR2 SVGIG come from the germline V gene (reference sequence). The CDR3 is made up of 13 amino acids. V gave up 4 bases and J gave up 0 bases, with 9 bases separating them. The CDR3 is CAWKQGMNTEAFF. CDR3 sequence (DNA): TGTGCCTGGAAGCAGGGCATGAACACTGAAGCTTTCTTT.

This rearrangement joins TRBV18 to TRBJ2-5; D is perhaps TRBD1 or TRBD2 (5 bases each). Germline CDR1 and CDR2: KGHSH and LQKENI. Trimming removed 0 bases at V and 5 bases at J, with 16 bases between. CDR3 length equals 16 residues. The CDR3 protein is CASSPPRGSPTETQYF. The CDR3 DNA reads TGTGCCAGCTCACCACCGAGGGGCAGCCCGACGGAGACCCAGTACTTC.

This chain links TRBV18 with TRBJ2-1, with D hard to call. Germline V CDR1 and CDR2: KGHSH, LQKENI. This CDR3 is 14 amino acids long. Deletions cut 2 bases from V and 5 bases from J, with 10 bases between. DNA of the CDR3: TGTGCCAGCTCACCATATACTGGAAACAATGAGCAGTTCTTC. The encoded protein is CASSPYTGNNEQFF.

The chain uses TRBV18 and TRBJ2-1; the match to TRBD1 covers 7 bases. J gave up 4 bases and V 6 bases, and 12 bases lay outside the gene matches. Germline V lookup: CDR1 KGHSH, CDR2 LQKENI. The CDR3 has 16 amino acids. DNA of the CDR3: TGTGCCAGCTCCCTATTTGTCGTGACAGGGTACAATGAGCAGTTCTTC. Protein product: CASSLFVVTGYNEQFF.

The V gene is TRBV10-3, the J gene TRBJ2-7; D ambiguous. Trimming left V 0 bases short and J 3 bases short, with 9 bases between. CDR1 and CDR2 (germline): ENHRY, SYGVKD. The CDR3 totals 14 residues. The CDR3 sequence: CAISESLGIYEQYF. CDR3 bases: TGTGCCATCAGTGAGTCCTTGGGGATCTACGAGCAGTACTTC.